This passage covers 15 T cell receptor beta chains from one sample sequenced in a study of blood T cell repertoires in COVID-19. Clones were sequenced by immunoSEQ multiplex PCR, and TCRdb holds only the in-frame ones, with some missing. The data hold 250,000 to 300,000 clones, with around 84% observed a single time. Sequencing input: PBMCs or T cells enriched from blood (not recorded which). These receptors all stem from a man under 40 with acute COVID-19.

J is TRBJ1-2 and V is TRBV27; a weak D match, TRBD1 (6 bases). Trimming took off 9 bases at V and 8 bases at J, with 19 bases between the two ends. The CDR3 sequence is 13 residues long. Per the germline V gene, CDR1 is MNHEY and CDR2 is SMNVEV (reference sequence). CDR3 DNA sequence: TGTGCCAGTGGGGTCAGGGGCCTCCACGGCTACACCTTC. This sequence encodes CASGVRGLHGYTF.

Of note for this clone: A junction end diverges from the germline sequence, so it may reflect a read error. This chain joins TRBV7-7 and TRBJ2-5, with a possible D match to TRBD2 (6 bases). The CDR3 has 15 residues. Germline V gives CDR1 SSHAT, CDR2 FNYEAQ (reference sequence). The CDR3 nucleotides read TGTGCTAGCAGCTTTATTAGCGGACCACAAGAGACCCAGTACTTC. This translates into CASSFISGPQETQYF.

This clone is a singleton in its sample. The gene calls are TRBV7-8 and TRBJ2-7; 7 bases are shared with TRBD1. There are 15 residues in the CDR3. From germline, CDR1 is SGHVS and CDR2 FQNEAQ. J gave up 0 bases and V 2 bases, and 4 bases lay outside the gene matches. The CDR3 region is CASSLRGHSSYEQYV. In nucleotides, the CDR3 is TGTGCCAGCAGCTTAAGGGGGCACAGCTCCTACGAGCAGTACGTC.

J is TRBJ2-3 and V is TRBV7-2, with a weak D call TRBD2 (7 bases). The V and J ends lost 6 bases and 1 base respectively, with 8 bases between them. CDR1 and CDR2 from the germline V gene are SGHTA and FQGNSA. The CDR3 is made up of 13 amino acids. The CDR3 loop is CASRRGRTDTQYF. The CDR3 DNA sequence: TGTGCCAGCAGGCGGGGGCGCACAGATACGCAGTATTTT. Complete variable domain (other parts from reference TRBV7-2 and TRBJ2-3): GAGVSQSPSNKVTEKGKDVELRCDPISGHTALYWYRQSLGQGLEFLIYFQGNSAPDKSGLPSDRFSAERTGGSVSTLTIQRTQQEDSAVYLCASRRGRTDTQYFGPGTRLTVL.

The chain employs TRBV6-5 and TRBJ1-3; 7 bases line up with TRBD1. CDR1 is MNHEY, CDR2 SVGAGI, per germline. The CDR3 is made up of 14 amino acids. The V segment lost 5 bases and the J segment 2 bases; nucleotides outside the gene matches: 3. The CDR3 reads CASSPQGPGNTIYF. The DNA of the CDR3 is TGTGCCAGCAGTCCACAGGGGCCTGGAAACACCATATATTTT.

The rearrangement uses TRBV24-1 and TRBJ2-1, with 10 bases fitting TRBD2. The CDR3 has 17 amino acids. Looked up from germline, CDR1 is KGHDR and CDR2 is SFDVKD. V lost 4 bases to trimming and J lost 0 bases; unmatched junction nucleotides: 5. For the CDR3, the DNA is TGTGCCACCAGTGACCCGACTAGCGGGCTCTCCTACAATGAGCAGTTCTTC. Protein product: CATSDPTSGLSYNEQFF.

This clone appeared once. The rearrangement uses TRBV3-1 (or the pseudogene TRBV3-2) and TRBJ2-3; perhaps TRBD2 as D (5 bases). This CDR3 contains 15 residues. Deletions cut 4 bases from V and 6 bases from J, with 17 bases between. Germline V gene sequence: CDR1 LGHDT, CDR2 YNNKEL (reference sequence). CDR3: CASSPIKPGSDTQYF. The CDR3 nucleotides are TGTGCCAGCAGCCCCATTAAACCGGGGAGCGATACGCAGTATTTT.

This chain joins TRBV2 and TRBJ1-2; the D gene is possibly TRBD1 (6 bases). Per germline, CDR1 SNHLY and CDR2 FYNNEI. V dropped 1 base and J dropped 5 bases, with 14 bases sitting between them. There are 15 residues in the CDR3. Written as DNA, the CDR3 is TGTGCCAGCAGTGAAGTGGCAGGGGTATGGTATGGCTACACCTTC. Protein product: CASSEVAGVWYGYTF. Drawing the rest from reference TRBV2 and TRBJ1-2, the complete variable domain is EPEVTQTPSHQVTQMGQEVILRCVPISNHLYFYWYRQILGQKVEFLVSFYNNEISEKSEIFDDQFSVERPDGSNFTLKIRSTKLEDSAMYFCASSEVAGVWYGYTFGSGTRLTVV.

The chain has TRBV2 and TRBJ2-5, with TRBD2 as a possible D gene (5 bases). CDR1 and CDR2 from the germline V gene are SNHLY and FYNNEI. This CDR3 region has 14 residues. Trimming stripped 7 bases from V and 2 bases from J, with 14 bases between. CDR3 nucleotides: TGTGCCAGCACGGTCCGGCGGGTACAAGAGACCCAGTACTTC. Its translation is CASTVRRVQETQYF.

The chain carries TRBV2 and TRBJ2-1; tentatively, D is TRBD1 (6 bases). CDR1 and CDR2 from the germline V gene are SNHLY and FYNNEI. The CDR3 extends over 14 amino acids. The germline V and J ends were trimmed by 6 bases and 5 bases, with 14 bases remaining between them. In DNA form, the CDR3 reads TGTGCCAGCAGGATCCGGGACACTGACAATGAGCAGTTCTTC. Its translation: CASRIRDTDNEQFF.

The chain employs TRBV5-1 and TRBJ2-7, with 11 bases that match TRBD1. Looked up from germline, CDR1 is SGHRS and CDR2 is YFSETQ. The CDR3 runs to 15 residues. The V segment lost 0 bases and the J segment 5 bases; nucleotides outside the gene matches: 4. CDR3 DNA sequence: TGCGCCAGCAGCTTGGGGGACAGGGGGTACCACGAGCAGTACGTC. Protein product: CASSLGDRGYHEQYV.

The V gene is TRBV7-9, the J gene TRBJ1-1; no reliable D call. V shed 5 bases and J shed 1 base, with 5 bases lying between them. The CDR3 loop spans 12 amino acids. CDR1 and CDR2 from the germline V gene are SEHNR and FQNEAQ (reference sequence). The CDR3 bases are TGTGCCAGCAGCCACAGGAACACTGAAGCTTTCTTT. This codes for CASSHRNTEAFF.

V is TRBV5-4 and J is TRBJ1-1; 9 nucleotides match TRBD1. CDR3 length equals 14 residues. CDR1 and CDR2 (germline): SGHNT, YYREEE (reference sequence). The V and J ends lost 4 bases and 5 bases, in that order; junction bases with no gene match: 6. The CDR3 here is CASSEQGARTEAFF. DNA of the CDR3: TGTGCCAGCAGCGAACAGGGGGCGCGAACTGAAGCTTTCTTT.

With respect to this clone: One junction end does not reproduce the germline sequence, and a read error may be involved. The J gene is TRBJ2-2, the V gene TRBV5-1; 10 nucleotides agree with TRBD1. CDR1 and CDR2 (germline): SGHRS, YFSETQ. CDR3 length: 16 residues. CDR3 amino acids: CASSGRQGANTGELFF. The CDR3 DNA reads TGTGCCAGCAGCGGTCGACAGGGGGCAAACACCGGGGAGCTGTTTTTT.

This clone is a singleton in its sample. The CDR3 sequence is CASSFRDGGMGLFF. Here the CDR3 DNA reads TGTGCCAGCAGTTTCCGGGACGGGGGAATGGGATTGTTTTTT. The genes are TRBV6-5 and TRBJ1-4; D might be TRBD1 (5 bases). The CDR3 runs 14 residues. Germline V gene sequence: CDR1 MNHEY, CDR2 SVGAGI. The V end lost 4 bases, the J end lost 15 bases, and 21 bases lay between the germline ends.